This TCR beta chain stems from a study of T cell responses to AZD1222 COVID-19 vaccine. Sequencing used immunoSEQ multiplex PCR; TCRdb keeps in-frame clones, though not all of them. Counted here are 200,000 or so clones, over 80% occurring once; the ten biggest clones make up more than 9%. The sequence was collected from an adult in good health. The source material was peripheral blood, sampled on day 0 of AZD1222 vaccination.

CDR3 nucleotide sequence: TGTGCCAGTAGTACTCCACTCCCAGACTACACCTTC. It yields the protein CASSTPLPDYTF. The chain is built from TRBV19 and TRBJ1-2; D is unclear. Trimming removed 4 bases from V and 10 bases from J, with 13 bases in between. In germline, CDR1 is LNHDA, CDR2 SQIVND (reference sequence). The CDR3 is made up of 12 amino acids.